One sample yielded the 3 T cell receptor beta chains listed below, sequenced in a study of blood T cells in healthy people across ages. The second PCR ran roughly 7 to 12 cycles with a sample-barcoded 5' primer and J-beta primers. TCRdb independently ran MiXCR on the 5' RACE reads; one entry per CDR3 protein. The sample has more than 450,000 distinct CDR3 sequences, around 27% seen once. This same sample was also taken into another study, of T cells of mothers and their children.

The sequencing input was blood. Receptors were obtained from a boy between 2 and 10 years old in good health.

V usage is TRBV11-2 and J usage is TRBJ2-5; TRBD2 matches 8 bases. This CDR3 has 17 amino acids. Germline V lookup: CDR1 SGHAT, CDR2 FQNNGV. The V gene end was trimmed by 4 bases and the J gene end by 5 bases; junction bases not matched to a gene: 15. The CDR3 DNA reads as TGTGCCAGCAGCTCCCAACCCATCCAAGCGGGAGTCGAGACCCAGTACTTC. Its protein product is CASSSQPIQAGVETQYF.

The chain couples TRBV20-1 to TRBJ2-7; 11 nucleotides agree with TRBD2. This CDR3 has 15 amino acids. The germline gives CDR1 DFQATT, CDR2 SNEGSKA (reference sequence). The V gene end was trimmed by 5 bases and the J gene end by 4 bases; junction bases not matched to a gene: 10. CDR3 DNA sequence: TGCAGTGCTTATTTAGCGGGAGGGCCCCGTTACGAGCAGTACTTC. The encoded protein is CSAYLAGGPRYEQYF.

This chain joins TRBV30 and TRBJ1-2; D remains ambiguous. The ends were cut back, 1 base at V and 5 bases at J, with 14 bases in the middle. CDR3 length: 14 amino acids. Germline CDR1 reads GTSNPN; CDR2 reads SVGIG (reference sequence). The CDR3 is CAWSAGVKAYGYTF. CDR3 bases: TGTGCCTGGAGTGCCGGGGTGAAGGCGTATGGCTACACCTTC. The whole variable domain, remainder taken from reference TRBV30 and TRBJ1-2, is SQTIHQWPATLVQPVGSPLSLECTVEGTSNPNLYWYRQAAGRGLQLLFYSVGIGQISSEVPQNLSASRPQDRQFILSSKKLLLSDSGFYLCAWSAGVKAYGYTFGSGTRLTVV.